Below, 20 T cell receptor beta chains from the same sample are listed, as sequenced in a study of blood T cell repertoires in COVID-19. Sequencing was performed with immunoSEQ multiplex PCR; in TCRdb, only in-frame clones are kept and a portion is missing. The table includes approximately 350,000 clones, approximately 84% detected once. Sequenced material: PBMCs or T cells enriched from blood (not recorded which). These receptors all stem from a woman aged 25 to 45 who had recovered from COVID-19.

This sequence joins TRBV7-9 and TRBJ2-2; tentatively, D is TRBD1 (6 bases). The germline V gene has CDR1 SEHNR and CDR2 FQNEAQ (reference sequence). Trimming took 5 bases from V and 3 from J, leaving 16 bases between them. The CDR3 loop spans 16 amino acids. The DNA for the CDR3 is TGTGCCAGCAGCCCTCAGGACAGACGGTACACCGGGGAGCTGTTTTTT. Protein sequence: CASSPQDRRYTGELFF.

The V gene is TRBV15, the J gene TRBJ2-7, with 7 bases fitting TRBD1. V lost 0 bases, J lost 7 bases, and 9 bases stayed unmatched. The CDR3 spans 15 residues. The V gene's germline CDR1 is LNHNV and CDR2 YYDKDF (reference sequence). The CDR3 DNA sequence: TGTGCCACCAGCAGAGATTTGGGACAGTTCGAAGAGCAGTACTTC. Protein sequence: CATSRDLGQFEEQYF.

The chain carries TRBV19 and TRBJ2-1; D not certain. The germline V gene encodes CDR1 LNHDA and CDR2 SQIVND (reference sequence). With 3 bases removed from V and 4 bases from J, the gap between germline ends came to 10 bases. The CDR3 contains 14 residues. The CDR3 sequence: CASSMAELYNEQFF. Written as DNA, the CDR3 is TGTGCCAGTAGTATGGCGGAGTTATACAATGAGCAGTTCTTC.

The chain carries TRBV9 and TRBJ2-1; a weak D match, TRBD1 (5 bases). There are 16 residues in the CDR3. With 0 bases removed from V and 0 bases from J, the gap between germline ends came to 10 bases. The germline gives CDR1 SGDLS, CDR2 YYNGEE. CDR3 bases: TGTGCCAGCAGCGTAGGTCGGACAAACTCCTACAATGAGCAGTTCTTC. This sequence encodes CASSVGRTNSYNEQFF.

This clone appeared once. The chain couples TRBV6-5 to TRBJ1-1; no reliable D call. Trimming took 5 bases from V and 2 from J, leaving 12 bases between them. This CDR3 contains 14 residues. The V gene's germline CDR1 is MNHEY and CDR2 SVGAGI. This chain's CDR3 is CASSPWGVNTEAFF. The CDR3 DNA is TGTGCCAGCAGTCCCTGGGGAGTTAACACTGAAGCTTTCTTT.

This clone has just one count. The V and J genes are TRBV7-2 and TRBJ1-3, with unresolved D. The CDR3 is 15 residues long. Per the germline V gene, CDR1 is SGHTA and CDR2 is FQGNSA. Deletions cut 5 bases from V and 4 bases from J, with 15 bases between. The CDR3 loop is CASSADTNRGNTIYF. CDR3 DNA: TGTGCCAGCAGCGCAGATACAAACCGCGGAAACACCATATATTTT.

J is TRBJ2-3 and V is TRBV19, with TRBD2 matching over 7 bases. The CDR3 is 15 amino acids. From germline, CDR1 is LNHDA and CDR2 SQIVND (reference sequence). With 6 bases clipped from V and 5 bases from J, the junction kept 11 bases outside the gene matches. The DNA for the CDR3 is TGTGCCAGTAGGACTAGCAGCCGCGTTGTAGATACGCAGTATTTT. It specifies CASRTSSRVVDTQYF.

The rearrangement uses TRBV7-2 and TRBJ2-1, with D possibly TRBD2 on 6 matching bases. Trimming took off 5 bases at V and 8 bases at J, with 19 bases between the two ends. Looked up from germline, CDR1 is SGHTA and CDR2 is FQGNSA. The CDR3 extends over 15 amino acids. The DNA for the CDR3 is TGTGCCAGCAGCCCACACCTGGGGGGATTCGATGAGCAGTTCTTC. Amino acid sequence: CASSPHLGGFDEQFF.

This clone has a handful of counts. The rearrangement links TRBV7-9 to TRBJ1-3; D not certain. The V and J ends lost 5 bases and 0 bases respectively, with 11 bases between them. The germline CDR1 and CDR2 sequences are SEHNR and FQNEAQ (reference sequence). There are 15 residues in the CDR3. The CDR3: CASSRTGVSGNTIYF. The CDR3 DNA sequence: TGTGCCAGCAGCCGCACGGGAGTCTCTGGAAACACCATATATTTT.

This clone showed up many times. This rearrangement joins TRBV6-1 to TRBJ1-2; 9 bases line up with TRBD1. Germline CDR1 reads MNHNS; CDR2 reads SASEGT. The CDR3 extends over 19 amino acids. Unmatched junction bases numbered 23, after V lost 6 bases and J lost 6 bases. Here the CDR3 DNA reads TGTGCCAGCAGCGAAAGAGACACCGGGACAGGGCCCGTTCTTAATGGCTACACCTTC. The encoded protein is CASSERDTGTGPVLNGYTF.

This clone was detected once. This chain joins TRBV18 and TRBJ1-5; 7 bases are a match to TRBD1. CDR3 length: 15 residues. The germline V gene encodes CDR1 KGHSH and CDR2 LQKENI. Trimming removed 2 bases from V and 1 base from J; junction bases left unmatched: 2. CDR3 loop: CASSPKTGSNQPQHF. CDR3 nucleotide sequence: TGTGCCAGCTCACCAAAGACAGGGAGCAATCAGCCCCAGCATTTT. Variable domain in full (rest from reference TRBV18 and TRBJ1-5): NAGVMQNPRHLVRRRGQEARLRCSPMKGHSHVYWYRQLPEEGLKFMVYLQKENIIDESGMPKERFSAEFPKEGPSILRIQQVVRGDSAAYFCASSPKTGSNQPQHFGDGTRLSIL.

The chain recombines TRBV30 with TRBJ2-5; no definite D call. The CDR3 spans 10 residues. V shed 7 bases and J shed 3 bases, with 6 bases lying between them. Germline-derived CDR1 and CDR2 are GTSNPN and SVGIG (reference sequence). Here the CDR3 reads CASGEETQYF. The CDR3 DNA is TGTGCCTCCGGAGAAGAGACCCAGTACTTC.

CDR3 residues: CASSIGRGNTEAFF. CDR3 DNA: TGTGCCAGTAGTATAGGCAGGGGGAACACTGAAGCTTTCTTT. V gene TRBV19 combines with J gene TRBJ1-1; a possible D gene is TRBD1 (6 bases). CDR3 length equals 14 residues. The germline CDR1 and CDR2 sequences are LNHDA and SQIVND (reference sequence). Deletions cut 1 base from V and 1 base from J, with 7 bases between.

The rearrangement joins TRBV4-1 to TRBJ1-2; TRBD1 is a possible D gene (6 bases). Germline V CDR1 and CDR2: MGHRA, YSYEKL. This CDR3 has 15 residues. V lost 0 bases and J 8 bases, leaving 16 bases between the germline ends. Here the CDR3 reads CASSQEKTGWGGYTF. CDR3 nucleotides: TGCGCCAGCAGCCAAGAAAAGACAGGCTGGGGAGGCTACACCTTC.

The chain couples TRBV5-1 to TRBJ2-1; perhaps TRBD1 as D (5 bases). Looked up from germline, CDR1 is SGHRS and CDR2 is YFSETQ. The length of the CDR3 is 14 residues. V dropped 1 base and J dropped 4 bases, with 9 bases sitting between them. The CDR3 region has the DNA TGCGCCAGCAGCTTGTTGGGGCCTTACAATGAGCAGTTCTTC. The encoded protein is CASSLLGPYNEQFF.

The chain uses TRBV20-1 and TRBJ1-2, with 7 bases aligning to TRBD1. Trimming cost V 3 bases and J 5 bases; bases outside gene matches: 15. The CDR3 runs 16 residues. Germline V lookup: CDR1 DFQATT, CDR2 SNEGSKA (reference sequence). The CDR3 nucleotides read TGCAGTGCTAGTCTGCTCGGGACAGAGGGCTCGTATGGCTACACCTTC. Amino acid sequence: CSASLLGTEGSYGYTF.

The CDR3 region is CAIMVGTGDREQYF. The CDR3 region has the DNA TGTGCCATCATGGTGGGGACAGGAGATCGCGAGCAGTACTTC. The chain uses TRBV10-3 and TRBJ2-7; 8 bases align to TRBD1. The trim removed 7 bases at V and 6 bases at J, leaving 11 bases unmatched. Germline CDR1 and CDR2: ENHRY and SYGVKD. The CDR3 contains 14 residues.

The chain employs TRBV28 and TRBJ2-1; 11 bases map to TRBD1. The V and J ends lost 8 bases and 7 bases, in that order; junction bases with no gene match: 7. CDR3 length: 14 amino acids. Per the germline V gene, CDR1 is MDHEN and CDR2 is SYDVKM. The CDR3 nucleotides read TGTGCCAGCGAGGGACAGGGGGGTCGGAATGAGCAGTTCTTC. This sequence encodes CASEGQGGRNEQFF. Variable domain in full (rest from reference TRBV28 and TRBJ2-1): DVKVTQSSRYLVKRTGEKVFLECVQDMDHENMFWYRQDPGLGLRLIYFSYDVKMKEKGDIPEGYSVSREKKERFSLILESASTNQTSMYLCASEGQGGRNEQFFGPGTRLTVL.

The rearrangement joins TRBV2 to TRBJ1-5, with D maybe TRBD1 (6 bases). Germline V gene sequence: CDR1 SNHLY, CDR2 FYNNEI. The V end was cut by 7 bases, the J end by 2 bases, with 12 bases between. This CDR3 is 14 amino acids long. This CDR3 reads CASKGGRGNQPQHF. The CDR3 coding sequence is TGTGCCAGCAAGGGGGGGCGGGGCAATCAGCCCCAGCATTTT.

The chain employs TRBV7-9 and TRBJ2-1; 9 bases align to TRBD2. The CDR3 extends over 16 amino acids. V was pared by 4 bases and J by 7 bases, with 11 bases of the junction left unmatched. CDR1 is SEHNR, CDR2 FQNEAQ, per germline (reference sequence). The CDR3 DNA is TGTGCCAGCAGCTCACAGACTAGCGGTCGGAGTAATGAGCAGTTCTTC. Encoded protein: CASSSQTSGRSNEQFF.